Each of the 32 T cell receptor beta chains below was sequenced from the same sample in a study of cytomegalovirus exposure and HLA in healthy donors. Both 60 Vbeta primers and 13 Jbeta primers went into the PCR. Sequenced by immunoSEQ multiplex PCR; TCRdb stores in-frame clones only, minus some. The repertoire holds around 80,000 clones, with less than 80% as singletons. The sample consisted of PBMCs. Receptors originate from a middle-aged man in good health and CMV-seropositive.

The CDR3 loop reads CASSLSWDRGTEQYF. The CDR3 DNA reads TGTGCCAGCAGCTTGTCCTGGGACAGGGGGACCGAGCAGTACTTC. This rearrangement joins TRBV5-5 to TRBJ2-7; 11 bases agree with TRBD1. The ends lost 1 base at V and 6 bases at J; junction bases unmatched: 6. The CDR3 has 15 amino acids. Germline lookup yields CDR1 SGHKS and CDR2 YYEKEE (reference sequence).

V is TRBV27 and J is TRBJ2-3; the match to TRBD2 covers 7 bases. The CDR3 contains 15 residues. The ends lost 7 bases at V and 2 bases at J; junction bases unmatched: 9. The germline V gene encodes CDR1 MNHEY and CDR2 SMNVEV (reference sequence). The CDR3 region is CASTASGAYTDTQYF. Here the CDR3 DNA reads TGTGCCAGCACCGCCAGCGGGGCCTACACAGATACGCAGTATTTT.

The gene calls are TRBV9 and TRBJ1-1; TRBD1 agrees at 8 bases. The CDR3 runs to 14 residues. J was trimmed by 4 bases and V by 2 bases; bases with no gene match: 4. Germline loops: CDR1 SGDLS, CDR2 YYNGEE. CDR3 in amino acids: CASSVTGASTEAFF. CDR3 DNA: TGTGCCAGCAGCGTGACAGGGGCAAGCACTGAAGCTTTCTTT.

V gene TRBV5-4 combines with J gene TRBJ2-6, with D hard to call. V was cut by 0 bases and J by 1 base, with 5 bases left in between. This CDR3 comprises 15 residues. The germline CDR1 and CDR2 sequences are SGHNT and YYREEE (reference sequence). The chain's CDR3 is CASSLVQSGANVLTF. CDR3 sequence (DNA): TGTGCCAGCAGCTTGGTTCAGTCTGGGGCCAACGTCCTGACTTTC.

The rearrangement uses TRBV28 and TRBJ2-7; 9 bases match TRBD1. With V trimmed by 5 bases and J by 1 base, 6 bases remained unmatched. This CDR3 region has 15 residues. From germline, CDR1 is MDHEN and CDR2 SYDVKM. The CDR3 nucleotides are TGTGCCAGCAGTACCCCGGGACAGGGATCCTACGAGCAGTACTTC. Protein sequence: CASSTPGQGSYEQYF.

This chain uses TRBV7-2 with TRBJ2-7; the match to TRBD2 covers 12 bases. Trimming at V came to 4 bases and at J to 3 bases, leaving 1 base not matched to a gene. CDR1 is SGHTA and CDR2 is FQGNSA in the germline V gene. This CDR3 contains 14 residues. The CDR3 region is CASSSGLAGYEQYF. DNA for the CDR3: TGTGCCAGCAGCTCGGGACTAGCGGGCTACGAGCAGTACTTC. Combining the CDR3 with reference TRBV7-2 and TRBJ2-7 gives the whole variable domain GAGVSQSPSNKVTEKGKDVELRCDPISGHTALYWYRQSLGQGLEFLIYFQGNSAPDKSGLPSDRFSAERTGGSVSTLTIQRTQQEDSAVYLCASSSGLAGYEQYFGPGTRLTVT.

The rearrangement joins TRBV18 to TRBJ2-2, with 7 bases identical to TRBD1. V lost 4 bases, J lost 7 bases, and 6 bases stayed unmatched. Germline loops: CDR1 KGHSH, CDR2 LQKENI. The CDR3 consists of 14 residues. The CDR3 DNA sequence: TGTGCCAGCTCACTCCGACAGGGCGGCGGGGAGCTGTTTTTT. Translating gives CASSLRQGGGELFF. Complete variable domain (other parts from reference TRBV18 and TRBJ2-2): NAGVMQNPRHLVRRRGQEARLRCSPMKGHSHVYWYRQLPEEGLKFMVYLQKENIIDESGMPKERFSAEFPKEGPSILRIQQVVRGDSAAYFCASSLRQGGGELFFGEGSRLTVL.

This clone was counted between two and nine times. The chain recombines TRBV29-1 with TRBJ2-7; TRBD2 might be the D (7 bases). Trimming left V 6 bases short and J 1 base short, with 10 bases between. Per the germline V gene, CDR1 is SQVTM and CDR2 is ANQGSEA. The CDR3 runs to 12 residues. CDR3 sequence: CSVGGTSYEQYF. As DNA, the CDR3 is TGCAGCGTGGGGGGGACATCCTACGAGCAGTACTTC.

The rearrangement links TRBV9 to TRBJ1-5; 10 nucleotides line up with TRBD1. The ends lost 3 bases at V and 7 bases at J; junction bases unmatched: 13. CDR3 length: 17 amino acids. CDR1 and CDR2 (germline): SGDLS, YYNGEE. The CDR3 sequence: CASSEDRGAASEQPQHF. CDR3 sequence (DNA): TGTGCCAGCAGCGAGGACAGGGGGGCGGCTAGTGAGCAGCCCCAGCATTTT.

The V gene is TRBV9, the J gene TRBJ2-6; D may be TRBD2 (6 bases). CDR3 length: 16 amino acids. CDR1 SGDLS and CDR2 YYNGEE come from the germline V gene. The V end lost 3 bases, the J end lost 2 bases, and 12 bases lay between the germline ends. CDR3 DNA sequence: TGTGCCAGCAGCGCCCTGGGGGGACCTGGGGCCAACGTCCTGACTTTC. Residues: CASSALGGPGANVLTF.

The chain links TRBV14 to TRBJ2-7, with a possible D match to TRBD1 (6 bases). The CDR3 sequence is 13 residues long. Deletions cut 8 bases from V and 0 bases from J, with 11 bases between. Germline loops: CDR1 SGHDN, CDR2 FVKESK. CDR3 amino acids: CASAQGISYEQYF. The CDR3 coding sequence is TGTGCCAGCGCCCAGGGGATCTCCTACGAGCAGTACTTC.

This chain uses TRBV20-1 with TRBJ2-5, with D perhaps matching TRBD2 (5 bases). The CDR3 runs 11 residues. Germline V CDR1 and CDR2: DFQATT, SNEGSKA (reference sequence). Trimming left V 5 bases short and J 5 bases short, with 9 bases between. The CDR3, as DNA: TGCAGTGCTCCGGGGTCGGAGACCCAGTACTTC. Residues: CSAPGSETQYF.

The chain combines TRBV4-3 with TRBJ2-1; the D gene is possibly TRBD2 (5 bases). The CDR3 consists of 12 residues. CDR1 LGHNA and CDR2 YSLEER come from the germline V gene. V was shortened by 4 bases and J by 7 bases, with 8 bases between the two germline ends. The CDR3 protein is CASSLRGNEQFF. As DNA, the CDR3 is TGCGCCAGCAGCCTACGGGGAAATGAGCAGTTCTTC.

The chain employs TRBV5-8 and TRBJ1-5; a weak D match, TRBD1 (6 bases). V was trimmed by 4 bases and J by 5 bases, leaving 16 bases between them. Germline V CDR1 and CDR2: SGHTS, YDEGEE. The CDR3 has 15 amino acids. CDR3 residues: CASSLRTVGDQPQHF. CDR3 in DNA: TGTGCCAGCAGCCTCAGGACAGTAGGGGATCAGCCCCAGCATTTT.

The chain carries TRBV9 and TRBJ2-5; 8 bases line up with TRBD2. The CDR3 runs to 15 residues. CDR1 is SGDLS and CDR2 is YYNGEE in the germline V gene. Trimming removed 4 bases from V and 4 bases from J; junction bases left unmatched: 9. CDR3 protein: CASSSLGGDGETQYF. The CDR3 DNA reads as TGTGCCAGCAGCTCCCTCGGGGGGGACGGAGAGACCCAGTACTTC.

The CDR3 loop is CASSLGQVNEKLFF. The CDR3 nucleotides are TGCGCCAGCAGCTTGGGACAGGTTAATGAAAAACTGTTTTTT. The gene calls are TRBV5-1 and TRBJ1-4; the D gene is possibly TRBD1 (6 bases). Germline V CDR1 and CDR2: SGHRS, YFSETQ. Trimming shortened V by 0 bases and J by 4 bases, and 7 bases separated the two germline ends. This CDR3 is built from 14 residues.

The chain couples TRBV28 to TRBJ2-5, with D perhaps TRBD2 (5 bases). Looked up from germline, CDR1 is MDHEN and CDR2 is SYDVKM. There are 14 residues in the CDR3. The ends were cut back, 3 bases at V and 3 bases at J, with 11 bases in the middle. The chain's CDR3 is CASSFWEIEETQYF. In DNA, the CDR3 is TGTGCCAGCAGTTTTTGGGAGATCGAAGAGACCCAGTACTTC.

V usage is TRBV9 and J usage is TRBJ1-4, with 8 positions matching TRBD1. The length of the CDR3 is 15 residues. Germline V lookup: CDR1 SGDLS, CDR2 YYNGEE. The V and J ends lost 4 bases and 5 bases, in that order; junction bases with no gene match: 7. The DNA for the CDR3 is TGTGCCAGCAGCCCCGGGACAGGATCAAATGAAAAACTGTTTTTT. As protein: CASSPGTGSNEKLFF.

CDR3 DNA sequence: TGTGCCAGCAGTTTGACGGCCGGGAGGGAAAAACTGTTTTTT. Protein: CASSLTAGREKLFF. This rearrangement joins TRBV9 to TRBJ1-4; D ambiguous. The CDR3 covers 14 residues. Per germline, CDR1 SGDLS and CDR2 YYNGEE. The ends were cut back, 5 bases at V and 8 bases at J, with 16 bases in the middle.

This chain uses TRBV2 with TRBJ2-1; 8 positions agree with TRBD2. Germline V gives CDR1 SNHLY, CDR2 FYNNEI. The V and J ends lost 4 bases and 5 bases, in that order; junction bases with no gene match: 7. This CDR3 is built from 15 residues. The CDR3 region has the DNA TGTGCCAGCAGTGTGGGAGCGGGAGTGAACAATGAGCAGTTCTTC. Translation gives CASSVGAGVNNEQFF.

CDR3 region: CSVGEGSYEQYF. The CDR3 DNA sequence: TGCAGCGTTGGGGAGGGTAGCTACGAGCAGTACTTC. The genes are TRBV29-1 and TRBJ2-7; 7 bases line up with TRBD2. The CDR3 loop spans 12 amino acids. Trimming cost V 4 bases and J 3 bases; bases outside gene matches: 3. Germline CDR1 SQVTM, CDR2 ANQGSEA.

This chain links TRBV10-3 with TRBJ1-3; no clear D. Germline CDR1 and CDR2: ENHRY and SYGVKD. With 7 bases removed from V and 0 bases from J, the gap between germline ends came to 13 bases. The CDR3 has 15 residues. The CDR3 bases are TGTGCCATCAAAGCCACTTTGAGCTCTGGAAACACCATATATTTT. Translated, it gives CAIKATLSSGNTIYF.

The chain couples TRBV7-9 to TRBJ2-5; 11 bases are a match to TRBD1. The CDR3 covers 15 residues. Per germline, CDR1 SEHNR and CDR2 FQNEAQ (reference sequence). V lost 0 bases to trimming and J lost 9 bases; unmatched junction nucleotides: 6. The CDR3 spells CASSLALDRGQAQYF. The CDR3 DNA sequence: TGTGCCAGCAGCTTAGCGTTGGACAGGGGGCAGGCCCAGTACTTC.

V and J are TRBV7-8 and TRBJ2-7; 9 bases are shared with TRBD2. Germline-derived CDR1 and CDR2 are SGHVS and FQNEAQ. Trimming at V came to 2 bases and at J to 4 bases, leaving 6 bases not matched to a gene. The CDR3 sequence is 15 residues long. The CDR3 bases are TGTGCCAGCAGCTTACCGGGACTAGCTCAGTACGAGCAGTACTTC. This gives the protein CASSLPGLAQYEQYF.

This clone was seen more than once but under ten times. The V call is TRBV7-2, the J call TRBJ2-7, with 8 bases aligning to TRBD1. Unmatched junction bases numbered 7, after V lost 7 bases and J lost 5 bases. The CDR3 totals 13 residues. Germline CDR1 and CDR2: SGHTA and FQGNSA. The CDR3 here is CASIRTGRDEQYF. CDR3 DNA sequence: TGTGCCAGCATCCGGACAGGGCGCGACGAGCAGTACTTC.

The chain uses TRBV7-2 and TRBJ2-3, with TRBD2 matching 8 bases. CDR1 and CDR2 (germline): SGHTA, FQGNSA. The V gene end was trimmed by 1 base and the J gene end by 2 bases; junction bases not matched to a gene: 5. The CDR3 length is 16 residues. CDR3 bases: TGTGCCAGCAGCTTAGTCGGGAGGGGCTCCACAGATACGCAGTATTTT. It specifies CASSLVGRGSTDTQYF.

The V gene is TRBV28, the J gene TRBJ1-5, with D unresolved. Germline V gene sequence: CDR1 MDHEN, CDR2 SYDVKM. This CDR3 region has 15 residues. The V gene lost 3 bases and the J gene lost 0 bases, with 9 bases spanning the gap. CDR3 nucleotides: TGTGCCAGCAGTTTTTCCCCGTATAGCAATCAGCCCCAGCATTTT. It codes for CASSFSPYSNQPQHF.

The chain combines TRBV5-6 with TRBJ2-7; 9 bases match TRBD2. The CDR3 runs 14 residues. Losses at the gene ends were 0 bases for V and 6 bases for J; bases not matched to a gene: 4. From germline, CDR1 is SGHDT and CDR2 YYEEEE. This CDR3 reads CASSLVSGSFEQYF. The CDR3 coding sequence is TGTGCCAGCAGCTTGGTTAGCGGGAGTTTCGAGCAGTACTTC.

This chain joins TRBV7-2 and TRBJ1-4; D is undetermined. V was trimmed by 5 bases and J by 0 bases, leaving 10 bases between them. This CDR3 region has 15 residues. CDR1 is SGHTA and CDR2 is FQGNSA in the germline V gene. The CDR3 DNA sequence: TGTGCCAGCAGCACCCAGATTGCAACTAATGAAAAACTGTTTTTT. It translates to CASSTQIATNEKLFF.

A note on this clone: One end of the junction varies from germline; a read error may be responsible. The CDR3 is CASTPRDRSHPHF. In nucleotides, the CDR3 is TGCGCCAGCACCCCCCGGGACAGGAGTCACCCACACTTC. This chain links TRBV10-2 with TRBJ2-4; 8 nucleotides match TRBD1. This CDR3 comprises 13 residues. Germline V gives CDR1 WSHSY, CDR2 SAAADI.

The count of this clone is one. The V and J genes are TRBV19 and TRBJ1-5; TRBD1 might be the D (6 bases). The CDR3 covers 14 residues. The V end lost 5 bases, the J end lost 3 bases, and 11 bases lay between the germline ends. From germline, CDR1 is LNHDA and CDR2 SQIVND (reference sequence). CDR3 region: CASSHLGANQPQHF. The CDR3 nucleotides read TGTGCCAGTAGTCACCTGGGGGCCAATCAGCCCCAGCATTTT.

The rearrangement uses TRBV4-1 and TRBJ1-5, with 11 bases identical to TRBD1. This CDR3 comprises 16 residues. The trim removed 1 base at V and 7 bases at J, leaving 6 bases unmatched. Germline CDR1 is MGHRA and CDR2 is YSYEKL. This CDR3 is CASSQGTGGEKQPQHF. Here the CDR3 DNA reads TGCGCCAGCAGCCAAGGGACAGGGGGCGAAAAGCAGCCCCAGCATTTT.